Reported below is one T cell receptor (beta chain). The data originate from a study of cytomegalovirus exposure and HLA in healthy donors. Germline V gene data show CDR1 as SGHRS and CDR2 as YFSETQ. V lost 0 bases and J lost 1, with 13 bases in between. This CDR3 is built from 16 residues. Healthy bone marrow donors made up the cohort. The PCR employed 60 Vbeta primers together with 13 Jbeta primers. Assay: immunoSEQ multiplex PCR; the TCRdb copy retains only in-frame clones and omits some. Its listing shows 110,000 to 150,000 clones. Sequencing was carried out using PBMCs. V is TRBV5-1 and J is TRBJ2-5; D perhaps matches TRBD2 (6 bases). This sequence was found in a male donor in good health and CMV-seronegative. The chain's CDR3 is CASSLASVGGQETQYF. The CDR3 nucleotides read TGCGCCAGCAGCTTGGCCTCTGTCGGGGGCCAAGAGACCCAGTACTTC.